This T cell receptor beta chain was captured by sequencing in a study of T cell responses to AZD1222 COVID-19 vaccine. Study at large: Researchers grouped second doses given at about 4 or about 12 weeks into one pool. The study's findings and limits: When two AZD1222 doses had been given, Spike-specific TCR breadth and depth rose. Repertoires in all cases were sampled only once the peak T cell response had passed. Nearly half of the spike-specific TCRs reportedly recognize variant regions that carry no mutations.

TCRdb keeps only in-frame clones here, not all; method: immunoSEQ multiplex PCR. The sample lists about 100,000 clones; about 87% were seen once. Looked up from germline, CDR1 is MNHEY and CDR2 is SMNVEV (reference sequence). This CDR3 has 16 residues. Trimming left V 3 bases short and J 1 base short, with 12 bases between. For this clone: Its target is unknown.

V usage is TRBV27 and J usage is TRBJ2-2; maybe TRBD1 (6 bases). This sample comprised peripheral blood, obtained on day 0 of AZD1222 vaccination. The receptor was derived from an adult in good health. The CDR3 nucleotides read TGTGCCAGCAGTTTTGTTGGACAGCAGAACACCGGGGAGCTGTTTTTT. Translating it yields CASSFVGQQNTGELFF.